This note documents a single T cell receptor beta chain sequence. The total RNA that was extracted per sample amounted to at least 5.5 micrograms. This CDR3 region has 14 residues. Per germline, CDR1 SGHTA and CDR2 FQGNSA. V was pared by 4 bases and J by 1 base, with 10 bases between. The sample originates from a study of blood T cells in healthy people across ages. The use of a sample-barcoded 5' primer and a J-beta primer mix characterized a second PCR of 7 to 11 cycles. TCRdb ran MiXCR on the 5' RACE reads and lists one entry per CDR3 protein. The sample yields about 580,000 distinct CDR3 sequences, around half seen once.

The rearrangement links TRBV7-2 to TRBJ2-5, with D perhaps assigned TRBD1 or TRBD2 (6 bases each). Sequenced input: blood. This clonotype was obtained from a man older than 75 in good health. CDR3 in amino acids: CASSSEGGQETQYF. The CDR3 nucleotides are TGTGCCAGCAGCTCCGAGGGGGGCCAAGAGACCCAGTACTTC.